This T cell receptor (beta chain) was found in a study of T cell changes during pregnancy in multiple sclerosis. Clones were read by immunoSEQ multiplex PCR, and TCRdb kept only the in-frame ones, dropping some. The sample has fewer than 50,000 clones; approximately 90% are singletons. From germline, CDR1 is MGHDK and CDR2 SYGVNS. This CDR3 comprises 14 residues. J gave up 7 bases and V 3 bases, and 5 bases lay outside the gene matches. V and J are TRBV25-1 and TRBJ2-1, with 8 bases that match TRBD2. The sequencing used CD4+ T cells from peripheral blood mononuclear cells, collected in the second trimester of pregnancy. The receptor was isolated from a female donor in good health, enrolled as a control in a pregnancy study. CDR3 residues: CASSDPGGGNEQFF. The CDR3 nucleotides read TGTGCCAGCAGTGATCCCGGGGGGGGAAATGAGCAGTTCTTC. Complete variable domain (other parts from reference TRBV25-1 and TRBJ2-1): EADIYQTPRYLVIGTGKKITLECSQTMGHDKMYWYQQDPGMELHLIHYSYGVNSTEKGDLSSESTVSRIRTEHFPLTLESARPSHTSQYLCASSDPGGGNEQFFGPGTRLTVL.